The table lists the clone carrying this T cell receptor (beta chain) with many counts. Its antigen is still unknown. The record originates from a study of T cells in Graves' hyperthyroidism and ophthalmopathy. RNA transcripts served as the template for amplifying TCR beta CDR3 regions. The HTBI set primed first-round TCR CDR3 RT-PCR. From the multiplex PCR reads, TCRdb called clonotypes with MiXCR, one entry per CDR3 protein. The sample includes roughly 400,000 distinct CDR3 sequences, 15% to 19% of them seen just once. The study, taken as a whole, reports: Most thyroid clonotypes that were expanded above 0.001 also turned up in blood.

CDR3 size: 16 residues. Germline CDR1 is MNHNS and CDR2 is SASEGT. V was pared by 4 bases and J by 3 bases, with 8 bases of the junction left unmatched. V is TRBV6-1 and J is TRBJ2-1; TRBD1 matches at 8 bases. Material for sequencing was blood. The receptor was isolated from a woman aged 18-30 years with Graves' hyperthyroidism that later progressed to Graves' ophthalmopathy. CDR3 sequence: CASSGTQGDRYNEQFF. In nucleotides, the CDR3 is TGTGCCAGCAGTGGAACACAGGGGGATCGCTACAATGAGCAGTTCTTC.